This entry features one TCR beta chain sequence. The sample comes from a study of blood T cell repertoires in COVID-19. Study overall: From the United States, Italy and Spain came samples of acute and convalescent COVID-19. T cells, B-cell-depleted T cells, or PBMCs provided the cDNA or gDNA that served as material.

Original handling: Reference gene primer amplification in the assay estimated nucleated cell counts. Profiled with immunoSEQ multiplex PCR; TCRdb holds only in-frame clones, not every one. Clonal size and the V and J genes are those of that table, whereas D and trimming came from the DNA. The table lists around 290,000 clones, roughly 86% of them singletons. V dropped 5 bases and J dropped 0; count of bases not matched to a gene: 4. Germline V gene sequence: CDR1 SGHVS, CDR2 FQNEAQ. The CDR3 is made up of 15 amino acids. The sequenced sample consisted of peripheral blood. The J gene is TRBJ1-5, the V gene TRBV7-8, with 7 bases that match TRBD1. The sequence was collected from a woman aged 50 to 60 who had recovered from COVID-19. The CDR3 loop reads CASSPDRPSNQPQHF. CDR3 DNA: TGTGCCAGCAGCCCGGACAGGCCTAGCAATCAGCCCCAGCATTTT.